Listed below are T cell receptor beta chains from one sample, sequenced in a study of blood T cell repertoires in COVID-19. Some clones are missing from TCRdb's copy, which holds only in-frame ones; the method was immunoSEQ multiplex PCR. The top ten hold approximately 5% of the sample, which has over 200,000 clones, around 80% seen once. Sequencing was done on a sample of peripheral blood. The receptor source for this set is a human donor in a cohort sampled during active COVID-19. Both conserved end residues are part of each CDR3. A D gene is named only where the DNA matches it firmly. Size is stated for part of the rows, as once, few or many counts, or as a class when the clone is expanded.

abundance	d_gene	v_gene	j_gene	CDR3aa	CDR3nt
-	-	TRBV20-1	TRBJ2-7	CSARDFYEQYF	TGCAGCGCGCGGGACTTCTACGAGCAGTACTTC
-	TRBD1	TRBV7-3	TRBJ1-6	CASSLVRGLNSPLHF	TGTGCCAGCAGCTTAGTCAGGGGGCTGAATTCACCCCTCCACTTT
-	TRBD1	TRBV9	TRBJ2-2	CASSTGTAPGELFF	TGTGCCAGCAGCACAGGGACAGCCCCCGGGGAGCTGTTTTTT
-	TRBD2	TRBV19	TRBJ2-1	CASSPWTSGNEQFF	TGTGCCAGTAGTCCTTGGACTAGCGGGAATGAGCAGTTCTTC
-	-	TRBV28	TRBJ1-4	CASSPEVPNEKLFF	TGTGCCAGCAGCCCGGAGGTCCCTAATGAAAAACTGTTTTTT
-	-	TRBV2	TRBJ2-1	CASSLMGESNEQFF	TGTGCCAGCAGTTTGATGGGAGAGAGCAATGAGCAGTTCTTC
-	-	TRBV30	TRBJ2-3	CAWSPLGAQYF	TGTGCCTGGAGTCCCCTAGGAGCGCAGTATTTT
once	-	TRBV7-9	TRBJ1-1	CASSSPRGTLMNTEAFF	TGTGCCAGCAGCTCCCCGAGGGGGACCTTAATGAACACTGAAGCTTTCTTT
-	-	TRBV5-4	TRBJ2-3	CASSSWDSSTDTQYF	TGTGCCAGCAGCTCGTGGGACTCAAGCACAGATACGCAGTATTTT
-	TRBD2	TRBV3-1/TRBV3-2	TRBJ2-1	CASSQEMGTTEQFF	TGTGCCAGCAGCCAAGAGATGGGGACTACCGAGCAGTTCTTC
-	TRBD2	TRBV3-1/TRBV3-2	TRBJ2-7	CASSQGTSGHYEQYF	TGTGCCAGCAGCCAAGGAACTAGCGGACACTACGAGCAGTACTTC
-	-	TRBV12-3/TRBV12-4	TRBJ2-5	CASSRTEGQTQYF	TGTGCCAGCAGTCGAACGGAGGGACAGACCCAGTACTTC
-	TRBD2	TRBV5-4	TRBJ2-1	CASSLASGRVNEQFF	TGTGCCAGCAGCTTGGCTAGCGGGAGGGTCAATGAGCAGTTCTTC
many	TRBD1	TRBV7-9	TRBJ1-2	CASSRDRNYGYTF	TGTGCCAGCAGTCGGGACAGAAACTATGGCTACACCTTC
-	-	TRBV9	TRBJ2-1	CASSVEIANNEQFF	TGTGCCAGCAGCGTAGAGATAGCTAACAATGAGCAGTTCTTC
-	-	TRBV11-1	TRBJ2-7	CASSLGGTVPHEQYF	TGTGCCAGCAGCTTAGGCGGGACAGTCCCCCACGAGCAGTACTTC
few	-	TRBV19	TRBJ1-4	CASSMSTAGKDEKLFF	TGTGCCAGTAGTATGAGTACGGCAGGGAAGGATGAAAAACTGTTTTTT
once	-	TRBV5-1	TRBJ1-5	CASSWTPGGDQPQHF	TGCGCCAGCAGCTGGACCCCCGGGGGTGATCAGCCCCAGCATTTT
-	-	TRBV18	TRBJ2-7	CASSPTGYEQYF	TGTGCCAGCTCACCAACGGGCTACGAGCAGTACTTC
-	-	TRBV5-1	TRBJ2-2	CASKLDSGTGELFF	TGCGCCAGCAAGCTTGATAGCGGCACCGGGGAGCTGTTTTTT
-	-	TRBV30	TRBJ1-6	CAWSGKWSSYNSPLHF	TGTGCCTGGAGTGGCAAGTGGAGCTCCTATAATTCACCCCTCCACTTT
-	TRBD2	TRBV9	TRBJ2-7	CASSVGPGGGYEQYF	TGTGCCAGCAGCGTAGGACCGGGAGGGGGCTACGAGCAGTACTTC
-	TRBD1	TRBV6-5	TRBJ2-7	CASSYYRGHEQYF	TGTGCCAGCAGTTACTACAGGGGCCACGAGCAGTACTTC
-	TRBD1	TRBV5-1	TRBJ1-5	CASSLGGQINQPQHF	TGCGCCAGCAGCTTGGGGGGACAGATTAATCAGCCCCAGCATTTT
few	TRBD1	TRBV7-2	TRBJ1-2	CASRTGSGYTF	TGTGCCAGCAGGACAGGGAGTGGCTACACCTTC
many	TRBD2	TRBV6-1	TRBJ2-2	CASSELAGGTGELFF	TGTGCCAGCAGTGAGCTAGCGGGAGGGACCGGGGAGCTGTTTTTT
-	-	TRBV23-1	TRBJ1-1	CASSQPGQYNNTEAFF	TGCGCCAGCAGTCAACCCGGACAGTATAATAACACTGAAGCTTTCTTT
-	TRBD1	TRBV27	TRBJ2-7	CASSSGTGRLKQYF	TGTGCCAGCAGTTCCGGGACAGGGCGCTTGAAGCAGTACTTC
-	TRBD2	TRBV2	TRBJ2-7	CASSDDPAGDYEQYF	TGTGCCAGCAGTGATGATCCAGCGGGAGATTACGAGCAGTACTTC
-	-	TRBV10-3	TRBJ1-2	CAISEASIRANYGYTF	TGTGCCATCAGTGAGGCCTCTATTAGAGCTAACTATGGCTACACCTTC
-	TRBD1	TRBV12-3/TRBV12-4	TRBJ1-2	CASSSGQLYGYTF	TGTGCCAGCAGTTCGGGACAGCTCTATGGCTACACCTTC
-	-	TRBV28	TRBJ2-2	CASSLRDGELFF	TGTGCCAGCAGTTTGAGGGACGGGGAGCTGTTTTTT
-	TRBD1	TRBV18	TRBJ1-1	CASSPQGADAEAFF	TGTGCCAGCTCACCACAGGGGGCGGACGCTGAAGCTTTCTTT
-	-	TRBV27	TRBJ2-7	CASSPWGGPPSYEQYF	TGTGCCAGCAGTCCGTGGGGAGGTCCCCCCTCCTACGAGCAGTACTTC
-	-	TRBV4-3	TRBJ1-3	CASSQAFTGLSGNTIYF	TGCGCCAGCAGCCAAGCATTCACAGGCCTCTCTGGAAACACCATATATTTT
-	TRBD1	TRBV5-1	TRBJ1-2	CASSLGGGTNYGYTF	TGCGCCAGCAGCTTGGGAGGGGGCACTAACTATGGCTACACCTTC
-	TRBD2	TRBV24-1	TRBJ2-3	CATSRPSGRADTQYF	TGTGCCACCAGTCGGCCTAGCGGGAGAGCAGATACGCAGTATTTT
-	TRBD1	TRBV4-3	TRBJ2-7	CASSQLPPGQGGYEQYF	TGCGCCAGCAGCCAACTGCCCCCGGGACAGGGAGGTTACGAGCAGTACTTC
-	TRBD1	TRBV6-5	TRBJ1-2	CASSTGTGYGYTF	TGTGCCAGCAGTACCGGGACAGGCTATGGCTACACCTTC
-	-	TRBV6-7	TRBJ2-1	CASSWPEVDEQFF	TGTGCCAGCAGTTGGCCCGAGGTGGATGAGCAGTTCTTC
-	-	TRBV4-3	TRBJ2-7	CASSQDSARTYEQYF	TGCGCCAGCAGCCAAGATTCGGCTAGGACCTACGAGCAGTACTTC
-	TRBD1	TRBV6-5	TRBJ1-2	CASRRRTGGNQGYTF	TGTGCCAGCAGGAGACGGACAGGGGGAAATCAGGGCTACACCTTC
-	TRBD1	TRBV4-1	TRBJ2-2	CASSQEGQRTNTGELFF	TGCGCCAGCAGCCAAGAGGGACAGAGAACGAACACCGGGGAGCTGTTTTTT
few	-	TRBV6-5	TRBJ1-1	CASKIAWEDTEAFF	TGTGCCAGCAAAATCGCCTGGGAGGACACTGAAGCTTTCTTT
-	-	TRBV7-3	TRBJ2-7	CASSYTYEQYF	TGTGCCAGCAGCTATACCTACGAGCAGTACTTC
-	-	TRBV6-1	TRBJ2-7	CASSEGGAYEQYF	TGTGCCAGCAGTGAAGGGGGGGCCTACGAGCAGTACTTC
-	-	TRBV7-2	TRBJ2-7	CASSEGDERQYF	TGTGCCAGCAGCGAAGGAGATGAACGGCAGTACTTC
-	TRBD2	TRBV28	TRBJ2-1	CASTASGRGRNEQFF	TGTGCCAGCACGGCTAGCGGGAGGGGACGCAATGAGCAGTTCTTC
few	-	TRBV9	TRBJ1-6	CATSTGDGYNSPLHF	TGTGCCACCTCGACTGGAGACGGTTATAATTCACCCCTCCACTTT
few	TRBD1	TRBV6-5	TRBJ1-6	CASSYSMGQGNSPLHF	TGTGCCAGCAGTTACTCGATGGGACAGGGAAATTCACCCCTCCACTTT
-	TRBD1	TRBV25-1	TRBJ2-7	CASSEAGTGSYEQYF	TGTGCCAGCAGTGAGGCTGGGACAGGCTCCTACGAGCAGTACTTC
-	TRBD1	TRBV5-5	TRBJ2-3	CASSSGTGGWDTQYF	TGTGCCAGCAGCTCCGGGACAGGGGGATGGGATACGCAGTATTTT
-	-	TRBV9	TRBJ1-2	CASSTRTAGGYTF	TGTGCCAGCAGCACTCGGACAGCGGGGGGCTACACCTTC
-	TRBD1	TRBV6-4	TRBJ2-2	CASSEETGGTGELFF	TGTGCCAGCAGTGAAGAAACAGGGGGCACCGGGGAGCTGTTTTTT
-	TRBD2	TRBV20-1	TRBJ2-1	CSASAPGTSGRAFNEQFF	TGCAGTGCTAGTGCACCAGGGACTAGCGGGAGGGCCTTCAATGAGCAGTTCTTC
-	-	TRBV6-2/TRBV6-3	TRBJ1-1	CASSSARGRSTEAFF	TGTGCCAGCAGTTCAGCCAGGGGCCGGAGCACTGAAGCTTTCTTT
-	TRBD2	TRBV3-1/TRBV3-2	TRBJ2-5	CASSHSSGARGQETQYF	TGTGCCAGCAGCCACTCTAGCGGGGCGAGGGGACAAGAGACCCAGTACTTC
once	-	TRBV28	TRBJ2-5	CASRAAQRGETQYF	TGTGCCAGCAGGGCGGCGCAAAGGGGGGAGACCCAGTACTTC
few	-	TRBV5-1	TRBJ1-1	CASSLGGFSTEAFF	TGCGCCAGCAGCTTGGGAGGTTTTAGCACTGAAGCTTTCTTT